The 12 T cell receptor beta chains presented below share a single source sample, sequenced in a study of CD8 T cells in Susac syndrome. Random hexamers served to reverse transcribe roughly 0.5 to 1 ug RNA. One entry per CDR3 protein, called by TCRdb with MiXCR from the immunoSEQ multiplex PCR reads. The sample lists hundreds of thousands of distinct CDR3 sequences; 95% were seen once. Sequenced input: CD4+ T cells from PBMCs. The receptors come from a human donor with multiple sclerosis.

The chain is built from TRBV7-8 and TRBJ1-5; D gene unclear. The V gene lost 2 bases and the J gene lost 4 bases, with 15 bases spanning the gap. Germline V gene data show CDR1 as SGHVS and CDR2 as FQNEAQ. The CDR3 runs 16 residues. This CDR3 is CASSLRVWPENQPQHF. The CDR3 bases are TGTGCCAGCAGCTTAAGGGTATGGCCGGAAAATCAGCCCCAGCATTTT.

The chain joins TRBV27 to TRBJ2-1; 10 nucleotides agree with TRBD2. The J segment lost 5 bases and the V segment lost 5 bases, leaving 6 bases of the junction unmatched. Germline assignment: CDR1 MNHEY and CDR2 SMNVEV (reference sequence). CDR3 size: 15 residues. CDR3 DNA: TGTGCCAGCAGTCTCCTAGCGGGAGAGAACAATGAGCAGTTCTTC. Its translation: CASSLLAGENNEQFF.

The rearrangement uses TRBV12-5 and TRBJ1-5, with D hard to call. The CDR3 sequence is 14 residues long. Germline CDR1 reads LGHNT; CDR2 reads FRNRAP. V lost 3 bases and J 6 bases, leaving 12 bases between the germline ends. For the CDR3, the DNA is TGTGCTAGTGGTTTTCCGGTTCGGGGTCAGCCCCAGCATTTT. As protein: CASGFPVRGQPQHF. The full variable domain, in which reference TRBV12-5 and TRBJ1-5 provide the parts outside the CDR3, is DARVTQTPRHKVTEMGQEVTMRCQPILGHNTVFWYRQTMMQGLELLAYFRNRAPLDDSGMPKDRFSAEMPDATLATLKIQPSEPRDSAVYFCASGFPVRGQPQHFGDGTRLSIL.

The rearrangement uses TRBV13 and TRBJ1-2; possible D gene TRBD1, 5 bases. This CDR3 has 15 amino acids. Trimming stripped 5 bases from V and 0 bases from J, with 13 bases between. Germline loops: CDR1 PRHDT, CDR2 FYEKMQ (reference sequence). CDR3 bases: TGTGCCAGCAGCATCGGGGCCCGAGCTAACTATGGCTACACCTTC. Amino acid sequence: CASSIGARANYGYTF.

V is TRBV13 and J is TRBJ1-1; D call uncertain. The germline V gene has CDR1 PRHDT and CDR2 FYEKMQ (reference sequence). The CDR3 extends over 14 amino acids. V lost 2 bases and J 0 bases, leaving 7 bases between the germline ends. This CDR3 is CASSLRLMNTEAFF. CDR3 nucleotide sequence: TGTGCCAGCAGCTTAAGACTCATGAACACTGAAGCTTTCTTT. The variable domain in full, completed from reference TRBV13 and TRBJ1-1, reads AAGVIQSPRHLIKEKRETATLKCYPIPRHDTVYWYQQGPGQDPQFLISFYEKMQSDKGSIPDRFSAQQFSDYHSELNMSSLELGDSALYFCASSLRLMNTEAFFGQGTRLTVV.

The chain carries TRBV29-1 and TRBJ2-3; no definite D call. The CDR3 runs to 12 residues. V was clipped by 3 bases and J by 4 bases, with 8 bases between them. CDR1 and CDR2 (germline): SQVTM, ANQGSEA. The CDR3 region is CSVELLSDTQYF. CDR3 coding DNA: TGCAGCGTTGAGTTACTTTCAGATACGCAGTATTTT.

The genes are TRBV20-1 and TRBJ2-5, with unresolved D. V lost 5 bases and J 5 bases, leaving 18 bases between the germline ends. CDR3 length equals 14 residues. Looked up from germline, CDR1 is DFQATT and CDR2 is SNEGSKA (reference sequence). The CDR3 DNA follows: TGCAGTGCTGGTGCTCCAGGTTCGGTGGAGACCCAGTACTTC. Amino acid sequence: CSAGAPGSVETQYF.

The genes are TRBV21-1 and TRBJ2-4; the table names TRBD1, a call not compared with the DNA. TRBV21-1 is a pseudogene locus. The CDR3 has 13 amino acids. CDR3 in amino acids: CAGVKTGADIQYF. CDR3 nucleotide sequence: TGTGCCGGAGTTAAGACAGGGGCGGACATTCAGTACTTC.

The V call is TRBV24-1, the J call TRBJ2-1, with 7 bases lining up with TRBD1. J was trimmed by 7 bases and V by 6 bases; bases with no gene match: 5. In germline, CDR1 is KGHDR, CDR2 SFDVKD. The CDR3 is 13 amino acids. The DNA for the CDR3 is TGTGCCACCAGTCACGACAGGGCTAATGAGCAGTTCTTC. Translation gives CATSHDRANEQFF.

The chain recombines TRBV6-6 with TRBJ1-5, with no clear D. The germline gives CDR1 MNHNY, CDR2 SVGAGI (reference sequence). The length of the CDR3 is 13 residues. Trimming cost V 8 bases and J 1 base, with 9 bases left between them. CDR3 sequence reads: CASQVRSNQPQHF. Written as DNA, the CDR3 is TGTGCCAGCCAAGTCAGAAGCAATCAGCCCCAGCATTTT.

CDR3 DNA: TGTGCCAGCAGCCAGGTCCTATACCAGGACGAGCTCTTAGCCAAAAACATTCAGTACTTC. This gives the protein CASSQVLYQDELLAKNIQYF. V is TRBV11-2 and J is TRBJ2-4; D is undetermined. Trimming pared 5 bases from V and 0 bases from J, leaving 26 bases between. The CDR3 contains 20 residues. Germline V gene sequence: CDR1 SGHAT, CDR2 FQNNGV.

The chain is built from TRBV29-1 and TRBJ1-1, with no clear D. The CDR3 sequence is 13 residues long. The V end was cut by 7 bases, the J end by 0 bases, with 12 bases between. CDR1 SQVTM and CDR2 ANQGSEA come from the germline V gene. This chain's CDR3 is CSAAGRLNTEAFF. In DNA, the CDR3 is TGCAGCGCCGCCGGGCGACTGAACACTGAAGCTTTCTTT.